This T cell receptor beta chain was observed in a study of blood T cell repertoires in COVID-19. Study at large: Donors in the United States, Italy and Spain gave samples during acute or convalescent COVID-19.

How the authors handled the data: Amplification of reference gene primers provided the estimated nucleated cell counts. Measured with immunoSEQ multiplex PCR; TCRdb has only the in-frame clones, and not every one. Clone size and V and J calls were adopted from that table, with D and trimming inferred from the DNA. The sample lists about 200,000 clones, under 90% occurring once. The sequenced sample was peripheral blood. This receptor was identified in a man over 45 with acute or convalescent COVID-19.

CDR3 DNA: TGTGCCAGCAGTGGCGGGGCCACCACCGAGACCCAGTACTTC. This gives the protein CASSGGATTETQYF. The rearrangement joins TRBV6-6 to TRBJ2-5; tentative D call: TRBD2 (6 bases). V dropped 5 bases and J dropped 5 bases, with 15 bases sitting between them. CDR1 and CDR2 (germline): MNHNY, SVGAGI (reference sequence). The CDR3 spans 14 residues.